This TCR beta chain comes out of a study of PD-L1 blockade in urothelial cancer. About the study: The year 2014 saw patients start atezolizumab, 1,200 mg intravenously every 3 weeks. Per blood sample, T cells had a median of approximately 150,000.

The sample's time point: pretreatment peripheral blood. Only in-frame clones appear in the TCRdb table, and some are missing; sequencing was by immunoSEQ multiplex PCR. The sample lists tens of thousands of clones, around 87% occurring once. The germline V gene encodes CDR1 SNHLY and CDR2 FYNNEI. The CDR3 consists of 18 residues. J lost 5 bases, V lost 3 bases, and 14 bases had no gene match. The rearrangement links TRBV2 to TRBJ1-3; 9 bases match TRBD1. The material sequenced was PBMCs, taken around atezolizumab (anti-PD-L1) treatment. This TCR derives from a man aged 60 to 75 with urothelial cancer. The CDR3 DNA reads as TGTGCCAGCAGTGATCCAGTTGTCGGACAGGGGTCTAGAAACACCATATATTTT. This sequence encodes CASSDPVVGQGSRNTIYF. Using reference TRBV2 and TRBJ1-3 for the parts outside the CDR3, the full variable domain is EPEVTQTPSHQVTQMGQEVILRCVPISNHLYFYWYRQILGQKVEFLVSFYNNEISEKSEIFDDQFSVERPDGSNFTLKIRSTKLEDSAMYFCASSDPVVGQGSRNTIYFGEGSWLTVV.